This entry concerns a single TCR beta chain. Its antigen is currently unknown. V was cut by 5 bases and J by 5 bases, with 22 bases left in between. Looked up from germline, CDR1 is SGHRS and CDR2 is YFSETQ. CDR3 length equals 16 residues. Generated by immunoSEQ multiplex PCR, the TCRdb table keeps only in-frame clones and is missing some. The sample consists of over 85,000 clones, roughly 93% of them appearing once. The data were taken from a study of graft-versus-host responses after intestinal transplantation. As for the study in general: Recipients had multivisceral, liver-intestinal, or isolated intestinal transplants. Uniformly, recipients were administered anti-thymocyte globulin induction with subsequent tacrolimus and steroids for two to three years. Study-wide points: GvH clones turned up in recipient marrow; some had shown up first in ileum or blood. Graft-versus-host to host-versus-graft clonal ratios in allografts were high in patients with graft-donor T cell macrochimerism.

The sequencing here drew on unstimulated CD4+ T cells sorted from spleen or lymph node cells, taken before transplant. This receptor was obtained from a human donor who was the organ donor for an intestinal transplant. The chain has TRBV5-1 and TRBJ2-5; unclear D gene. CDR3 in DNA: TGCGCCAGCAGTCCAACCGGTAGTCCCCTGGTCGAGACCCAGTACTTC. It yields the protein CASSPTGSPLVETQYF.